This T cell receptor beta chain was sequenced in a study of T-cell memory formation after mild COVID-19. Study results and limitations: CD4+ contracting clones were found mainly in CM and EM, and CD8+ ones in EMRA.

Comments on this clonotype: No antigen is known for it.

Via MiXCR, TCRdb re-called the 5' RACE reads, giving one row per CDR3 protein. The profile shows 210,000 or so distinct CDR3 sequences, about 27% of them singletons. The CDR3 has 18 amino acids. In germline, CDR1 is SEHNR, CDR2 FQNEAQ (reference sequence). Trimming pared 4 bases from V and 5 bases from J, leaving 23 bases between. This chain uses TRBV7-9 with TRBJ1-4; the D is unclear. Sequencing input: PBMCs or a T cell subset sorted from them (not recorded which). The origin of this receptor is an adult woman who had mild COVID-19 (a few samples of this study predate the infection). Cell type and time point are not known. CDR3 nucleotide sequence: TGTGCCAGCAGCTCCCCCCGGGTCGGGTTTGGCCCGAATGAAAAACTGTTTTTT. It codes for CASSSPRVGFGPNEKLFF.